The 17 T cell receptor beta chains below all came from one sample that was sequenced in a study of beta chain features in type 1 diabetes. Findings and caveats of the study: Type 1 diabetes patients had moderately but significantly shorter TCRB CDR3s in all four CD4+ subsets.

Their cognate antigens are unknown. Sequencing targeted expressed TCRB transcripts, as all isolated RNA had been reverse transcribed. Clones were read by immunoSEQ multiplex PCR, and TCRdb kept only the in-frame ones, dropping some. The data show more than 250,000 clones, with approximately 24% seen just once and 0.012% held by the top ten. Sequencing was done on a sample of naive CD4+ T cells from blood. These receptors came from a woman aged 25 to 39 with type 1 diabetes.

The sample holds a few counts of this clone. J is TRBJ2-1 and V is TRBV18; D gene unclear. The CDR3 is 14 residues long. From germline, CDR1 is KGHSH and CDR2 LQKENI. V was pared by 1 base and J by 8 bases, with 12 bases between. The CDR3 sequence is CASSPRAPKHEQFF. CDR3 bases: TGTGCCAGCTCACCACGGGCTCCGAAACATGAGCAGTTCTTC.

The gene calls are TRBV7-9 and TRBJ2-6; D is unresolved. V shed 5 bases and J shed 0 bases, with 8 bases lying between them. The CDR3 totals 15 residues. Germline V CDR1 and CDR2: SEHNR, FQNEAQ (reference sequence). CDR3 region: CASSPRISGANVLTF. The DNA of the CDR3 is TGTGCCAGCAGCCCGAGGATCTCTGGGGCCAACGTCCTGACTTTC. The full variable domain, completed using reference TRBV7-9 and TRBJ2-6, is DTGVSQNPRHKITKRGQNVTFRCDPISEHNRLYWYRQTLGQGPEFLTYFQNEAQLEKSRLLSDRFSAERPKGSFSTLEIQRTEQGDSAMYLCASSPRISGANVLTFGAGSRLTVL.

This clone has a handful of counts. The CDR3 region has the DNA TGTGCCAGCAGCCCAGTTGGGGGCGGCTACACCTTC. This codes for CASSPVGGGYTF. The chain uses TRBV7-9 and TRBJ1-2; a weak D match, TRBD1 (6 bases). V lost 5 bases and J lost 8, with 12 bases in between. Germline V gives CDR1 SEHNR, CDR2 FQNEAQ (reference sequence). The CDR3 length is 12 residues. The variable domain in full, with the rest retrieved from reference TRBV7-9 and TRBJ1-2, is DTGVSQNPRHKITKRGQNVTFRCDPISEHNRLYWYRQTLGQGPEFLTYFQNEAQLEKSRLLSDRFSAERPKGSFSTLEIQRTEQGDSAMYLCASSPVGGGYTFGSGTRLTVV.

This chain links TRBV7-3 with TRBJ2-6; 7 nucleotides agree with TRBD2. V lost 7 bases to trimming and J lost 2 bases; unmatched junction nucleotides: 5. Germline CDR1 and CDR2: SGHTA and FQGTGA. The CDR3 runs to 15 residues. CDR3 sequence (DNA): TGTGCCAGCAACCAGGGAGGGGCTGGGGCCAACGTCCTGACTTTC. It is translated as CASNQGGAGANVLTF. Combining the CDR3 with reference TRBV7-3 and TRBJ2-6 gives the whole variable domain GAGVSQTPSNKVTEKGKYVELRCDPISGHTALYWYRQSLGQGPEFLIYFQGTGAADDSGLPNDRFFAVRPEGSVSTLKIQRTERGDSAVYLCASNQGGAGANVLTFGAGSRLTVL.

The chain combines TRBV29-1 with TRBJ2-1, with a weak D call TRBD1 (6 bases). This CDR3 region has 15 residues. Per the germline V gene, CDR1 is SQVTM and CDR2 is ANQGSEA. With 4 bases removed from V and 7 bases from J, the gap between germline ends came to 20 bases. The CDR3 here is CSVAPFVGGGNEQFF. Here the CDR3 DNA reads TGCAGCGTTGCCCCCTTTGTTGGGGGCGGAAATGAGCAGTTCTTC.

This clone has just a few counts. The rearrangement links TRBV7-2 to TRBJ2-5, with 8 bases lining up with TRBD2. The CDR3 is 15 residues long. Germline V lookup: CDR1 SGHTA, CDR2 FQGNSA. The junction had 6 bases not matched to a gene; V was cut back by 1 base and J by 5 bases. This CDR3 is CASSLVAGGIETQYF. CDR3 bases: TGTGCCAGCAGCTTAGTCGCGGGAGGTATCGAGACCCAGTACTTC.

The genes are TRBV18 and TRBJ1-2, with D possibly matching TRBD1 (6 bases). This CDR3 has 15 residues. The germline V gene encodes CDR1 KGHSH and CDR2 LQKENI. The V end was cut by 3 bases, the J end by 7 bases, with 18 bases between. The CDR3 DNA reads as TGTGCCAGCTCACCCCCTACGACAGGTTTTGGTGGCTACACCTTC. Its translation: CASSPPTTGFGGYTF.

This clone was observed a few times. Written as DNA, the CDR3 is TGCAGCGTTGAAGATCAGGAGGGGGCTGAGCAGTTCTTC. Its protein product is CSVEDQEGAEQFF. The gene calls are TRBV29-1 and TRBJ2-1; D perhaps matches TRBD1 (7 bases). From germline, CDR1 is SQVTM and CDR2 ANQGSEA. The CDR3 length is 13 residues. Trimming took off 0 bases at V and 9 bases at J, with 12 bases between the two ends.

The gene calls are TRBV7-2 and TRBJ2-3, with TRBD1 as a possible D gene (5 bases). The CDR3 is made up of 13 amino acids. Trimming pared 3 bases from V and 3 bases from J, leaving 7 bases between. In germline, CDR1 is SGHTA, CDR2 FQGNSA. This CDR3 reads CASSFPGTDTQYF. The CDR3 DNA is TGTGCCAGCAGCTTCCCAGGGACAGATACGCAGTATTTT.

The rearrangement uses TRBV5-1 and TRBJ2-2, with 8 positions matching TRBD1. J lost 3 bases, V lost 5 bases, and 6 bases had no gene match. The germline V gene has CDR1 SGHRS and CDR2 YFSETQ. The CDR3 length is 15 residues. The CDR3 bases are TGCGCCAGCAGTAGTTCAGGGGGCCACACCGGGGAGCTGTTTTTT. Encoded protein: CASSSSGGHTGELFF. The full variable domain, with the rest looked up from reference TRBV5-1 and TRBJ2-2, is KAGVTQTPRYLIKTRGQQVTLSCSPISGHRSVSWYQQTPGQGLQFLFEYFSETQRNKGNFPGRFSGRQFSNSRSEMNVSTLELGDSALYLCASSSSGGHTGELFFGEGSRLTVL.

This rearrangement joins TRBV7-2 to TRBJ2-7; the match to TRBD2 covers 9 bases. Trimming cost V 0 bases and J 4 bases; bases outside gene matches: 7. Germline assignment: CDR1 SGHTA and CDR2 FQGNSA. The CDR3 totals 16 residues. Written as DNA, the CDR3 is TGTGCCAGCAGCTTAGCGATCGGCGGGGGGGGATACGAGCAGTACTTC. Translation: CASSLAIGGGGYEQYF.

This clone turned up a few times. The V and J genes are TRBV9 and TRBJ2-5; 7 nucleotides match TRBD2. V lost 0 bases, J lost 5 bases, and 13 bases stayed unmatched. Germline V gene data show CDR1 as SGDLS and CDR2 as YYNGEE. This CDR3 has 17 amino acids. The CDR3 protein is CASSVGPGLDLGETQYF. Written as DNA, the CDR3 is TGTGCCAGCAGCGTAGGCCCCGGACTAGACCTAGGGGAGACCCAGTACTTC.

CDR3 loop: CSVDTGTSTYEQYF. The DNA of the CDR3 is TGCAGCGTCGACACCGGGACTTCTACCTACGAGCAGTACTTC. The chain carries TRBV29-1 and TRBJ2-7; D might be TRBD2 (6 bases). This CDR3 spans 14 amino acids. V was cut by 6 bases and J by 2 bases, with 17 bases left in between. Germline V CDR1 and CDR2: SQVTM, ANQGSEA.

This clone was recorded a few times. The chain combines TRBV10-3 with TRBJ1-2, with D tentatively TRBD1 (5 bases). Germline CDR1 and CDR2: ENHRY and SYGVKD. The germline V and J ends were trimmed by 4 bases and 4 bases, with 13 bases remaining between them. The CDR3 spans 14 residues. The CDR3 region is CAISVPGKTYGYTF. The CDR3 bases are TGTGCCATCAGTGTGCCAGGGAAGACCTATGGCTACACCTTC.

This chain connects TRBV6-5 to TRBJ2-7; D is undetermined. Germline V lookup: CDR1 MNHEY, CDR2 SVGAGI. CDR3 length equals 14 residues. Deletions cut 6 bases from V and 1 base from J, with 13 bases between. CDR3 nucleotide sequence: TGTGCCAGCAGATACGCGGAGCCTTCCTACGAGCAGTACTTC. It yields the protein CASRYAEPSYEQYF.

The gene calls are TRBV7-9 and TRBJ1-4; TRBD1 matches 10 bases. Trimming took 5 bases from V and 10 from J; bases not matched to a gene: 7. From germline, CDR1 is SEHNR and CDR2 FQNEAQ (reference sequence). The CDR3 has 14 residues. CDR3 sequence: CASSPGTGEGKLFF. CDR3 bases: TGTGCCAGCAGCCCCGGGACAGGGGAGGGAAAACTGTTTTTT.

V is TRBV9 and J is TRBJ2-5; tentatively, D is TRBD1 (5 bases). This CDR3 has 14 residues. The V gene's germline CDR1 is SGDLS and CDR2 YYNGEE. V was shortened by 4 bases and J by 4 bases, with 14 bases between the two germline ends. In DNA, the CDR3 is TGTGCCAGCAGCTTTCCAGGGTTAGGAGAGACCCAGTACTTC. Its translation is CASSFPGLGETQYF. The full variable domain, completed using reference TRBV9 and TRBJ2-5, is DSGVTQTPKHLITATGQRVTLRCSPRSGDLSVYWYQQSLDQGLQFLIQYYNGEERAKGNILERFSAQQFPDLHSELNLSSLELGDSALYFCASSFPGLGETQYFGPGTRLLVL.